The 24 T cell receptor beta chains listed next were all sequenced from one sample in a study of blood T cell repertoires in COVID-19. The protocol was immunoSEQ multiplex PCR, while the TCRdb copy is restricted to in-frame clones and leaves out a portion. The profile shows about 280,000 clones, 90% of them singletons. Source material: PBMCs or T cells enriched from blood (not recorded which). The receptor set was obtained from a woman between 18 and 29 years old with acute COVID-19.

The chain joins TRBV9 to TRBJ2-1; D perhaps matches TRBD1 (6 bases). The ends were cut back, 1 base at V and 3 bases at J, with 11 bases in the middle. CDR3 size: 15 residues. Germline V gives CDR1 SGDLS, CDR2 YYNGEE. The CDR3 loop reads CASSVTGQSYNEQFF. For the CDR3, the DNA is TGTGCCAGCAGCGTAACAGGACAGAGCTACAATGAGCAGTTCTTC.

The chain uses TRBV4-3 and TRBJ2-7; 8 bases match TRBD2. V was pared by 0 bases and J by 5 bases, with 6 bases of the junction left unmatched. Germline V gene sequence: CDR1 LGHNA, CDR2 YSLEER. This CDR3 spans 15 amino acids. The CDR3 here is CASSQDWAGGDEQYF. CDR3 sequence (DNA): TGCGCCAGCAGCCAAGATTGGGCCGGGGGGGACGAGCAGTACTTC.

Worth noting for this clone: This sample also contains other DNA sequences that code for the same CDR3. The chain joins TRBV4-3 to TRBJ2-1; TRBD1 matches 8 bases. With 3 bases clipped from V and 4 bases from J, the junction kept 5 bases outside the gene matches. This CDR3 comprises 15 residues. Germline CDR1 and CDR2: LGHNA and YSLEER. DNA for the CDR3: TGCGCCAGCAGCCAGGGGACAGGCCTGTACAATGAGCAGTTCTTC. Protein product: CASSQGTGLYNEQFF.

V gene TRBV3-1 (or the pseudogene TRBV3-2) combines with J gene TRBJ2-6, with D perhaps TRBD1 (6 bases). Trimming removed 3 bases from V and 0 bases from J, with 9 bases in between. The V gene's germline CDR1 is LGHDT and CDR2 YNNKEL (reference sequence). The CDR3 length is 16 residues. CDR3: CASSQRGGSGANVLTF. The CDR3, as DNA: TGTGCCAGCAGCCAGCGAGGGGGCTCTGGGGCCAACGTCCTGACTTTC.

This clone was seen just once. The chain links TRBV5-1 to TRBJ2-5; 7 bases map to TRBD2. Germline lookup yields CDR1 SGHRS and CDR2 YFSETQ. V dropped 0 bases and J dropped 2; count of bases not matched to a gene: 4. The CDR3 has 15 amino acids. This CDR3 is CASSLGPSGQETQYF. The DNA for the CDR3 is TGCGCCAGCAGCTTGGGCCCTAGCGGTCAAGAGACCCAGTACTTC. Based on the CDR3 plus reference TRBV5-1 and TRBJ2-5, the full variable domain is KAGVTQTPRYLIKTRGQQVTLSCSPISGHRSVSWYQQTPGQGLQFLFEYFSETQRNKGNFPGRFSGRQFSNSRSEMNVSTLELGDSALYLCASSLGPSGQETQYFGPGTRLLVL.

This chain links TRBV21-1 with TRBJ2-7; TRBD2, the table's D call, lacks a check against the DNA. TRBV21-1 has pseudogene status. CDR3 length: 19 amino acids. CDR3 residues: CASSKFEQGNGRGPYEQYF. CDR3 in DNA: TGTGCCAGCAGCAAATTTGAGCAGGGGAACGGGAGGGGACCCTACGAGCAGTACTTC.

The gene calls are TRBV6-5 and TRBJ1-2, with D possibly being TRBD1 (5 bases). Germline lookup yields CDR1 MNHEY and CDR2 SVGAGI. V lost 0 bases to trimming and J lost 8 bases, with 13 bases between them. The CDR3 is 14 amino acids. The CDR3, as DNA: TGTGCCAGCAGTTACTCTTCAGGGTTTGACGGCTACACCTTC. Its translation: CASSYSSGFDGYTF.

V is TRBV19 and J is TRBJ1-2; no clear D. Trimming shortened V by 7 bases and J by 4 bases, and 19 bases separated the two germline ends. Germline V lookup: CDR1 LNHDA, CDR2 SQIVND (reference sequence). The CDR3 length is 15 residues. The CDR3 nucleotides are TGTGCCAGTAACCAAAGGTTTGCGGTTGTCTATGGCTACACCTTC. Its translation is CASNQRFAVVYGYTF.

V gene TRBV19 combines with J gene TRBJ2-3; D is undetermined. V lost 5 bases, J lost 2 bases, and 14 bases lay in between. Germline V CDR1 and CDR2: LNHDA, SQIVND (reference sequence). The CDR3 is made up of 15 amino acids. CDR3 DNA: TGTGCCAGTAGTCCGCAGGCCCGGATCACAGATACGCAGTATTTT. It codes for CASSPQARITDTQYF.

The chain joins TRBV5-8 to TRBJ1-1, with a weak D call TRBD1 (6 bases). The germline V gene encodes CDR1 SGHTS and CDR2 YDEGEE. The CDR3 has 16 amino acids. V was cut by 10 bases and J by 2 bases, with 24 bases left in between. The CDR3 DNA reads TGTGCCGGCGGGGGGCCACTCGGTCGGTTAAACACTGAAGCTTTCTTT. Protein sequence: CAGGGPLGRLNTEAFF.

This clone has just a few counts. This chain connects TRBV6-2 or TRBV6-3 to TRBJ2-7; 8 bases fit TRBD1. The germline V gene has CDR1 MNHEY and CDR2 SVGEGT. V dropped 5 bases and J dropped 5; count of bases not matched to a gene: 8. The CDR3 consists of 14 residues. CDR3 sequence reads: CASSPGTGVNEQYF. The CDR3 nucleotides read TGTGCCAGCAGTCCCGGGACAGGCGTAAACGAGCAGTACTTC.

The chain uses TRBV6-5 and TRBJ1-1; a weak D match, TRBD1 (5 bases). This CDR3 comprises 15 residues. Trimming pared 2 bases from V and 3 bases from J, leaving 13 bases between. Per germline, CDR1 MNHEY and CDR2 SVGAGI. The CDR3 loop reads CASSYLGGRDTEAFF. The DNA for the CDR3 is TGTGCCAGCAGTTACCTCGGGGGGAGGGACACTGAAGCTTTCTTT.

About this clone itself: Given a much more abundant clone one base away, this may be a read error. Different DNA sequences within this sample yield the same CDR3. The rearrangement uses TRBV7-9 and TRBJ2-3; TRBD2 agrees at 9 bases. The V gene end was trimmed by 4 bases and the J gene end by 2 bases; junction bases not matched to a gene: 1. The V gene's germline CDR1 is SEHNR and CDR2 FQNEAQ (reference sequence). The CDR3 is made up of 14 amino acids. CDR3 amino acids: CASSSGLATDTQYF. In DNA, the CDR3 is TGTGCCAGCAGCTCGGGACTAGCCACAGATACGCAGTATTTT.

The chain links TRBV4-2 to TRBJ2-1; 10 nucleotides line up with TRBD2. The CDR3 is 16 amino acids. In germline, CDR1 is LGHNA, CDR2 YNFKEQ. V shed 1 base and J 9 bases; nucleotides not matched to a gene: 9. CDR3 loop: CASSQVRAGGPGEQFF. DNA for the CDR3: TGTGCCAGCAGCCAAGTGAGAGCGGGAGGGCCTGGTGAGCAGTTCTTC.

This chain connects TRBV7-9 to TRBJ2-1, with 12 bases aligning to TRBD1. Germline values: CDR1 SEHNR, CDR2 FQNEAQ (reference sequence). J lost 7 bases, V lost 5 bases, and 15 bases had no gene match. The CDR3 loop spans 18 amino acids. The CDR3 is CASSPRGTGGGVRNEQFF. The CDR3 DNA reads TGTGCCAGCAGCCCCCGAGGGACAGGGGGCGGTGTAAGGAATGAGCAGTTCTTC.

This clone appeared a few times. The chain links TRBV2 to TRBJ1-3; 9 nucleotides agree with TRBD1. CDR3 length: 14 residues. CDR1 and CDR2 from the germline V gene are SNHLY and FYNNEI. Trimming cost V 6 bases and J 2 bases; bases outside gene matches: 2. The CDR3: CASRDRGAGNTIYF. In DNA, the CDR3 is TGTGCCAGCAGGGACAGGGGAGCTGGAAACACCATATATTTT.

This CDR3 reads CASSPGREDNEQFF. The CDR3 bases are TGTGCCAGCAGCCCCGGTCGAGAGGACAATGAGCAGTTCTTC. The J gene is TRBJ2-1, the V gene TRBV7-8; D gene unclear. Trimming cost V 5 bases and J 5 bases, with 13 bases left between them. Germline V CDR1 and CDR2: SGHVS, FQNEAQ. The CDR3 totals 14 residues.

This clone occurred once. The rearrangement links TRBV28 to TRBJ2-5; 11 nucleotides agree with TRBD2. The CDR3 runs to 22 residues. With 7 bases clipped from V and 5 bases from J, the junction kept 30 bases outside the gene matches. Germline lookup yields CDR1 MDHEN and CDR2 SYDVKM. CDR3 residues: CASTPLGTLIVAGGPEVETQYF. The CDR3 nucleotides read TGTGCCAGCACCCCCCTGGGGACACTGATCGTAGCGGGAGGGCCCGAAGTGGAGACCCAGTACTTC.

This clone has just a few counts. The gene calls are TRBV12-3 or TRBV12-4 and TRBJ1-5; D unclear. V was trimmed by 3 bases and J by 4 bases, leaving 7 bases between them. CDR3 length equals 13 residues. The DNA of the CDR3 is TGTGCCAGCAGTTTGGGCACAAATCAGCCCCAGCATTTT. Its translation: CASSLGTNQPQHF.

The chain combines TRBV5-1 with TRBJ1-4, with 7 bases aligning to TRBD1. This CDR3 has 16 residues. V lost 4 bases and J lost 6; bases outside the gene matches: 12. Germline values: CDR1 SGHRS, CDR2 YFSETQ. CDR3 sequence: CASSPRTGPRDEKLFF. CDR3 DNA sequence: TGCGCCAGCAGCCCTAGGACAGGCCCCCGGGATGAAAAACTGTTTTTT.

The J gene is TRBJ2-1, the V gene TRBV5-1; unclear D gene. The CDR3 is 12 amino acids. CDR1 and CDR2 (germline): SGHRS, YFSETQ. V lost 3 bases, J lost 6 bases, and 7 bases lay in between. CDR3: CASSYSGNEQFF. The CDR3 DNA sequence: TGCGCCAGCAGCTACTCGGGCAATGAGCAGTTCTTC.

This chain uses TRBV23-1 with TRBJ1-1; 8 bases fit TRBD1. TRBV23-1 is designated an ORF whose function remains uncertain. The CDR3 is made up of 18 amino acids. J lost 3 bases, V lost 4 bases, and 16 bases had no gene match. The DNA for the CDR3 is TGCGCCAGCAGTCCAACAAGACCCCGGACAGGGAGGGACACTGAAGCTTTCTTT. Translating gives CASSPTRPRTGRDTEAFF.

This chain uses TRBV11-1 with TRBJ2-1; TRBD1 matches at 9 bases. The CDR3 totals 14 residues. The junction had 2 bases not matched to a gene; V was cut back by 6 bases and J by 2 bases. Germline loops: CDR1 SGHAT, CDR2 FQDESV (reference sequence). The CDR3, as DNA: TGTGCCAGCAGACAGGGGGCGGCCTACAATGAGCAGTTCTTC. Residues: CASRQGAAYNEQFF.

The rearrangement links TRBV9 to TRBJ2-5; possibly TRBD2 for D (6 bases). The V and J ends lost 4 bases and 0 bases respectively, with 13 bases between them. The CDR3 is made up of 15 amino acids. The germline V gene encodes CDR1 SGDLS and CDR2 YYNGEE. This chain's CDR3 is CASSSHSGYQETQYF. The CDR3 DNA follows: TGTGCCAGCAGCTCCCATAGCGGATACCAAGAGACCCAGTACTTC.